This T cell receptor (beta chain) was obtained from a study of CD8+CD57+ T cells in acquired aplastic anemia. The CDR3 length is 12 residues. With 1 base removed from V and 5 bases from J, the gap between germline ends came to 5 bases. CDR1 is SEHNR and CDR2 is FQNEAQ in the germline V gene (reference sequence). Profiles of TCR beta VDJ and CDR3 were generated from a genomic DNA template. TCRdb called the reads again in MiXCR, with one record for every CDR3 protein. Here the sample spans around 170,000 distinct CDR3 sequences, under 55% being singletons. The patients chosen for sequencing had shown expansion of CD8+CD57+ cells (detected by flow cytometry). All patients had severe acquired aplastic anemia.

Material for sequencing was sorted CD4+, CD8+, or CD8+CD57+ T cells (not recorded which) from PBMCs. The TCR sequence derives from a human donor with aplastic anemia. This chain joins TRBV7-9 and TRBJ2-5; D gene ambiguous. This CDR3 is CASSLGMETQYF. The CDR3 coding sequence is TGTGCCAGCAGCTTAGGGATGGAGACCCAGTACTTC.